Described below is a single T cell receptor (beta chain) sequence and its context. Its cognate antigen has yet to be identified. Base qualities are not provided; no much larger clone lies one nucleotide away. The data were taken from a study of cytomegalovirus exposure and HLA in healthy donors (TCRdb year 2017). For the study in its entirety: In an earlier analysis of under 600 of the donors, 276 Gb of sequence data and approximately 100 million unique TCR beta sequences from 150 million to 200 million T cells were reported. An early release that covered some 630 HLA-typed donors contained approximately 300 gigabases of sequencing data and tens of millions of unique TCR sequences. Of the 300 to 500 genotyped donors, 65% to 90% were placed in the genetic ancestry cluster associated with self-reported Caucasian donors. The aim of the study was to test whether cataloging public T cell receptors could identify signatures of past pathogen exposure. The T cell repertoires of 666 subjects were profiled by immunosequencing and related to cytomegalovirus serostatus. Along with the roughly 700-subject first cohort, a separate validation cohort of more than 90 different subjects was used. To predict cytomegalovirus infection status, the study brought together high-throughput TCR immunosequencing, statistical association of individual TCRs with disease status, and machine learning. In a later analysis, previously published TCR beta repertoires from some 640 donors were re-analyzed and high-resolution HLA genotyping was added so that TCR occurrence patterns could be studied. In the later analysis, no new phenotypic data were used to find candidate immune exposures; instead, reliance was placed on TCR beta sequences and their occurrence across donors. In an earlier analysis of 550 to 700 of the donors, high-throughput TCR beta sequencing was used to judge whether each TCR beta V gene segment behaved as functional or pseudogenic. Donor age, sex, ethnicity and CMV serostatus were collected together with the repertoire data. A later genetic analysis used genome-wide SNP genotypes for about 60% of the roughly 670 donors, treating that subset as a discovery cohort. All discovery cohort repertoires had been generated using a single sequencing platform. Both class I and class II loci were covered by HLA typing, at four-digit resolution. Typing coverage differed by locus: A, B, C, DRB1 and DQB1 were typed in roughly 629-630 donors, DQA1 in 522, DPA1 in some 600, and DPB1 in approximately 450. Roughly five DR-DQ haplotypes were handled as single units for association and clustering because linkage in the cohort was strong. Among 300 to 500 genotyped donors of the cohort, an average of around 220,000 unique TCR beta nucleotide sequences was sequenced per donor, of which approximately 18% were non-productive.

The cohort consisted of 600 to 750 healthy bone marrow donors. All cohort members were sampled while nominally healthy, although unrecorded immune exposures were likely present. The donor tested CMV seronegative, placing the donor among the 350 or so seronegative members of the cohort. Every donor gave a peripheral blood sample, and the peripheral blood mononuclear cells from that sample were used for TCR beta sequencing. Genomic DNA extraction from the blood cell samples was performed with the Qiagen DNeasy Blood Extraction Kit. The study at large found these results: In a later analysis, most CMV-associated TCR beta chains were found to appear HLA-restricted, with HLA associations seemingly driven largely by CMV exposure. In this cohort, only TCR beta chains were sequenced, and detectable features were limited by the absence of alpha or paired-chain data. In a later analysis, several top co-occurrence clusters were reported to appear linked to parvovirus B19, influenza, CMV and Epstein-Barr virus. A later genetic analysis associated a missense DCLRE1C variant with V-gene and J-gene trimming of TCR beta chains, and an independent cohort replicated the association. In an earlier analysis of a few hundred of the donors, most TCR beta V segments were observed in productive rearrangements about 87% or about 30% of the time, broadly matching IMGT annotations. Correlated functional status among segregating V segments might reflect linkage disequilibrium, but an unknown experimental factor could not be ruled out. Most TCR sequences were observed very rarely across donors, whereas some public TCRs were present in many individuals. The earlier analysis of a few hundred of the donors excluded approximately 17 rarely observed V segments, including chromosome 9 orphons, because counts were too low. Strong co-occurrence of HLA alleles, especially DR and DQ, made assigning TCR associations to individual alleles difficult. According to a later genetic analysis, donors in an Asian-associated ancestry cluster had fewer N-insertions in productive TCRs than the approximately 670-donor mean. The presence/absence analyses assumed that sequencing depth was roughly uniform across donors, and that assumption may not be true. In a later analysis, HLA-associated TCR beta chains were found to be more clonally expanded and to have lower generation probabilities than equally common non-associated chains. A later analysis associated 16,951 TCR beta sequences with specific HLA alleles at a false discovery rate of 0.05. In vitro tests confirmed that a few of the cytomegalovirus-associated TCR beta chains recognize cytomegalovirus antigens. In the study, some 180 TCR beta chains were listed as associated with cytomegalovirus. CMV serostatus was the only immune exposure information available for the cohort. HLA typing was unavailable for some donors at each locus, so association tests used only the typed subset. The classifier was reported to diagnose cytomegalovirus status with high specificity and sensitivity in both the original cohort and the validation cohort. A further reported finding was that TCR beta sequences accurately predicted the HLA-A and HLA-B alleles for most subjects in the first cohort. A group of highly shared sequence variants was considered likely to be a technical artifact of the sequencing pipeline. The authors suggested that the approach could potentially be extended to other disease states and immunological phenotypes. In a later analysis, the rate of TCR association differed among HLA loci, with DRB1 alleles having the most associated TCRs and HLA-C alleles having the fewest.

Library construction relied on the immunoSEQ multiplex PCR assay. For the multiplex PCR, a mixture combining 60 forward primers for TCR Vbeta segments and 13 reverse primers for TCR Jbeta segments was used. A multiplex PCR assay on genomic DNA amplified the CDR3 region of rearranged TCR beta genes. The amplified TCR beta libraries were sequenced on the Illumina HiSeq System as 87-base-pair reads. Processing in the source paper ran as follows. In a later analysis, tens of millions of unique TCR beta chains were counted across the approximately 640 repertoires, and around 10 million of these chains were shared by at least two donors. Raw reads were error-corrected and collapsed into unique sequences by a nearest-neighbor algorithm in which closely related sequences were merged to remove PCR and sequencing errors. Alignment of CDR3 sequences to IMGT reference sequences was used to assign V, D and J gene segments. Each retained sequence needed at least a six-nucleotide match to both a V gene segment and a J gene segment. Rearrangements were called productive when the CDR3 lacked stop codons and stayed in frame with V and J; all others were non-productive. CDR3 was defined by IMGT convention, running from the second conserved V-encoded cysteine to the conserved J-encoded phenylalanine. The earlier analysis of 550 to 650 of the donors excluded any sequence lacking an unambiguous match to a single V gene segment. An earlier analysis of over 450 of the donors classified V segments as functional when productive rearrangements were above 56.7% and as segregating when the standard deviation between donors was above 5%. A statistical classification framework was built to diagnose cytomegalovirus status from the catalog of TCR beta chain sequences. A later analysis assigned V and J genes by comparing TCR nucleotide sequences with IMGT/GENE-DB human TR gene sequences. Using the TCRdist pipeline, a later analysis assigned CDR3 sequences along with most-parsimonious VDJ recombination scenarios. In a later analysis, each TCR beta chain was defined by its CDR3 amino acid sequence together with its V-gene family, and reads without a unique V-gene family were excluded. A later analysis removed over 500 highly shared, low-generation-probability nucleotide sequences to deal with suspected cross-contamination and a sequencing artifact. For each public chain, a later analysis derived a clonal expansion index from normalized ranks of inferred template counts within each repertoire. A later analysis computed generation probabilities with a VDJ recombination model fitted to out-of-frame rearrangements, and checked the results against IGoR. A later analysis scored TCR-TCR, TCR-HLA and TCR-CMV co-occurrence with hypergeometric tests, applying a repertoire-size bias correction to TCR pairs. To estimate false discovery rates, a later analysis permuted the HLA or CMV assignments 20 times. In a later analysis, co-occurring TCRs were grouped using DBSCAN, and TCRdist sequence similarity was added for clustering within HLA-allele-positive subsets. Co-occurrence clustering excluded repertoires with fewer than 30,000 or more than 120,000 public chains, plus five with anomalous nucleotide sharing. As stored in TCRdb, this immuneACCESS dataset retains in-frame rearrangements with V and J assigned. A fraction of the clones does not appear; measured against another copy, unresolved V genes explain less than half of the discrepancy, and the remainder lacks a known reason. From that table come the V and J calls and clone size; the DNA was used to work out D and trimming. This sample comprises 150,000 to 200,000 clones, about 75% of them detected only once. Clones ranked in the top ten supply approximately 2.4% of the sample.

The receptor was derived from a female donor in good health and CMV-seronegative. What was sequenced was PBMCs.

The DNA reads TGCGCCAGCAGCTTGGATTCGGGGGACTACAATGAGCAGTTCTTC. Translated, it reads CASSLDSGDYNEQFF. The rearranged chain carries TRBV5-1 and TRBJ2-1; TRBD2 is a possible D gene, resting on 6 matching bases. For CDR1 and CDR2, the germline V gene lists SGHRS and YFSETQ. The CDR3 sequence holds 15 residues, the cysteine and phenylalanine included. Just the 45-base CDR3 DNA is kept, in frame starting at base 1. The V and J ends are trimmed by 0 bases and 3 bases, leaving 10 bases between them.